This T cell receptor beta chain was retrieved from a study of blood T cell repertoires in COVID-19. Clones were read by immunoSEQ multiplex PCR, and TCRdb kept only the in-frame ones, dropping some. In the table there are approximately 70,000 clones, around 80% of which are singletons. The CDR3 sequence is 15 residues long. V gave up 6 bases and J gave up 1 base; unmatched junction bases: 6. The germline V gene has CDR1 MNHEY and CDR2 SVGEGT. The chain is built from TRBV6-2 or TRBV6-3 and TRBJ1-5; 7 bases are a match to TRBD1. The receptor was derived from a man between 65 and 85 years old who had recovered from COVID-19. Specimen: peripheral blood. CDR3 DNA sequence: TGTGCCAGCAGCCGAGACAGGGACAGCAATCAGCCCCAGCATTTT. Translating it yields CASSRDRDSNQPQHF.